This is a list of T cell receptor beta chains from one sample in a study of cytomegalovirus exposure and HLA in healthy donors. Data came from immunoSEQ multiplex PCR; TCRdb stores just in-frame clones and leaves some out. The sample has roughly 200,000 clones, around a tenth seen once. The sequencing sample was made of PBMCs. These receptors originate from a woman aged 30 to 39 in good health and CMV-seropositive. Each CDR3 is given with its conserved first and last residue. Each record gives: V gene, CDR3 protein.

>TRBV6-1
CASSEWLVGRGNTEAFF
>TRBV4-2
CASSQSGARYNEQFF
>TRBV7-3
CASSFRGDSPTDTQYF
>TRBV6-5
CASSYSMAQETQYF
>TRBV7-9
CASSSHPSPAGAYEQYF
>TRBV19
CASSSRGAGWRAGNTIYF
>TRBV9
CASSVATGVGTEAFF
>TRBV4-1
CASSQGRQRSTYEQYF
>TRBV25-1
CASSEYNGGASYEQYF
>TRBV6-5
CASTPLQEPNTEAFF
>TRBV7-6
CASSITLAAGGSIQFF
>TRBV10-3
CAISGTGRGGYTF
>TRBV7-3
CASSLMTGYNEQFF
>TRBV5-1
CASSGQGTRTEAFF
>TRBV7-6
CASKRFKKGQGAPGEQYF
>TRBV6-6
CASSFPTSGRESTQYF
>TRBV7-3
CASSLEGGKRNEQFF
>TRBV6-5
CASSFPTSGTTGELFF
>TRBV29-1
CSVATGGPSYEQYF
>TRBV9
CASSVSGRTNEKLFF
>TRBV7-9
CASSLAGGPFREQFF
>TRBV5-4
CASSQDRGDQPQHF
>TRBV4-1
CASSLQTGRDEQFF
>TRBV19
CASSRQGRTYGYTF
>TRBV4-1
CASKKGVLSSYEQYF
>TRBV5-1
CASSQITAGTEAFF
>TRBV5-6
CASSPDRGQPQHF
>TRBV6-1
CASSSAGGPSYEQYF
>TRBV9
CASTRGGFMSGNTIYF
>TRBV2
CASTSSQTQYF
>TRBV1
CTSSQGTPTLSNQPQHF
>TRBV4-1
CASSQTLAVNNEKLFF
>TRBV7-2
CASSLLSTGELFF
>TRBV2
CASNDRGLPYEQYF
>TRBV7-9
CASSLIPGQGRNEQYF
>TRBV5-1
CASSLTGFDSGANVLTF
>TRBV5-1
CASSLSGSAYNEQFF
>TRBV27
CASSLSAGYAGELFF
>TRBV9
CASSIEASGPPFF
>TRBV7-9
CASSPTPGLGEYEQFF
>TRBV2
CASSPAWDRGTEAFF
>TRBV27
CASRGTRIKGDTQYF
>TRBV27
CASTRNRGRFYEQYF
>TRBV18
CASSPGTGGTEAFF
>TRBV4-1
CASSLHGQGGGKETQYF
>TRBV5-1
CASSSGTTKKLFF
>TRBV7-9
CASSSQTDELGKLFF
>TRBV9
CASSVGASNHEQYF
>TRBV5-1
CASSSNLGRASNTDTQYF
>TRBV5-6
CASSPGDSYGYTF
>TRBV2
CASKALRGNQETQYF
>TRBV2
CASSRLSGQHEAFF
>TRBV19
CASSIDLGGAGQPQHF
>TRBV7-2
CASSSKRGADTQYF
>TRBV15
CATRDRGTYEQYF
>TRBV9
CASSPGSVGDTQYF
>TRBV25-1
CASGRLVSGELFF
>TRBV6-1
CASSEVSQPQHF
>TRBV25-1
CASKGQAATNEKLFF
>TRBV11-2
CASSRGLAGETSYNEQFF